This T cell receptor (beta chain) appears in the sequencing data of a study of blood T cells in healthy people across ages. Per germline, CDR1 SGHDN and CDR2 FVKESK. Between the trimmed V and J ends, which lost 2 bases and 1 base, there was a span of 10 bases. The CDR3 covers 15 residues. PCR was performed a second time for about 6 to 12 cycles using a sample-barcoded 5' primer and a J-beta primer mix. TCRdb re-called the 5' RACE reads with MiXCR, one entry per CDR3 protein. The sample lists hundreds of thousands of distinct CDR3 sequences; about half were seen once. The genes are TRBV14 and TRBJ2-3; no definite D call. The sequenced material came from blood. The TCR originated in a man in his sixties in good health. CDR3 nucleotides: TGTGCCAGCAGCCAAAACACCGATGGCACAGATACGCAGTATTTT. Protein sequence: CASSQNTDGTDTQYF.